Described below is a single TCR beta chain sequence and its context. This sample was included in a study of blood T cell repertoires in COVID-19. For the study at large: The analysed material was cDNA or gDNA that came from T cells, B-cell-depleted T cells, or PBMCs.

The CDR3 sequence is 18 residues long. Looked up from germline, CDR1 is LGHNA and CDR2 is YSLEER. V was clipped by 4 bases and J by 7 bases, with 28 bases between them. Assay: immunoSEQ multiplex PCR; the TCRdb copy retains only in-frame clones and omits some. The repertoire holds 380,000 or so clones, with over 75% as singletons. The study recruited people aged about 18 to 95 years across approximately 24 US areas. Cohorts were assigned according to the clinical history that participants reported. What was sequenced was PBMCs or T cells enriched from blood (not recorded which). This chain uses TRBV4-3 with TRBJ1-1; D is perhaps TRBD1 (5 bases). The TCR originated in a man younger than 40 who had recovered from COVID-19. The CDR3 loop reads CASSPSLTGLGLGGEAFF. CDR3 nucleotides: TGCGCCAGCAGCCCCTCCCTAACAGGACTTGGTTTGGGAGGTGAAGCTTTCTTT.